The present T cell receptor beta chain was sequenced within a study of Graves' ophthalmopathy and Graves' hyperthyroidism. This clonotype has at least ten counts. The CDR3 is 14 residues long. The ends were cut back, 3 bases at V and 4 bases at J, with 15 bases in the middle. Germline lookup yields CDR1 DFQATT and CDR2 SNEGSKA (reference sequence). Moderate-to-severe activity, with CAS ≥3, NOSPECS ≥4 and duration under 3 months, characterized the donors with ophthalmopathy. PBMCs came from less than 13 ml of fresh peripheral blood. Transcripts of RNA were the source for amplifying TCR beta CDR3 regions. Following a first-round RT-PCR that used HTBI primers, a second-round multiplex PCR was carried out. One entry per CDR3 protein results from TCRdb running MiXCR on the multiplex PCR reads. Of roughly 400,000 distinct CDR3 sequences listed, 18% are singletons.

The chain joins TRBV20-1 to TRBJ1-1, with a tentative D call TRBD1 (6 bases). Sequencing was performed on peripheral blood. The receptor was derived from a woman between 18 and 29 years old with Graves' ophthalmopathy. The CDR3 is CSARRGGGGTEAFF. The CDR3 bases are TGCAGTGCTAGGAGGGGGGGTGGGGGCACTGAAGCTTTCTTT.